These 27 T cell receptor beta chains were sequenced from one sample in a study of T cells after yellow fever vaccination. TCRdb re-derived calls from the 5' RACE reads in MiXCR, one entry per CDR3 protein. This sample yields approximately 160,000 distinct CDR3 sequences, of which around 8.5% are seen a single time; around 33% belongs to the top ten. This specimen was CD8+ T cells sorted from PBMCs, taken 45 days after the yellow fever booster vaccination. The receptors were gathered from a man between 18 and 35 years old who received the YFV17D yellow fever vaccine.

The chain uses TRBV12-3 or TRBV12-4 and TRBJ2-1; 7 bases are shared with TRBD1. With V trimmed by 4 bases and J by 8 bases, 5 bases remained unmatched. The CDR3 consists of 13 residues. CDR3 in amino acids: CASSSDRAYEQFF. The CDR3 DNA reads as TGTGCCAGCAGTTCCGACAGGGCCTATGAGCAGTTCTTC.

In this sample, this clonotype turned up a few times. The J gene is TRBJ2-1, the V gene TRBV7-3; D possibly corresponds to TRBD2 (6 bases). V dropped 3 bases and J dropped 6 bases, with 15 bases sitting between them. The germline gives CDR1 SGHTA, CDR2 FQGTGA. The CDR3 has 15 amino acids. The CDR3 DNA is TGTGCCAGCAGCTTTAATGGGGACTTTAGCAATGAGCAGTTCTTC. It codes for CASSFNGDFSNEQFF.

This chain connects TRBV29-1 to TRBJ1-2; no firm D call. With 0 bases removed from V and 8 bases from J, the gap between germline ends came to 10 bases. Germline-derived CDR1 and CDR2 are SQVTM and ANQGSEA. The CDR3 consists of 12 residues. CDR3 sequence reads: CSVEEVQAGYTF. CDR3 bases: TGCAGCGTTGAAGAAGTCCAGGCCGGCTACACCTTC.

V and J are TRBV30 and TRBJ2-1, with 7 bases identical to TRBD2. J was trimmed by 9 bases and V by 1 base; bases with no gene match: 21. Germline V CDR1 and CDR2: GTSNPN, SVGIG (reference sequence). This CDR3 spans 18 amino acids. CDR3 amino acids: CAWSAQSPYGGGRAEQFF. The CDR3 DNA reads TGTGCCTGGAGTGCCCAATCACCATACGGCGGGGGAAGGGCTGAGCAGTTCTTC. Based on the CDR3 plus reference TRBV30 and TRBJ2-1, the full variable domain is SQTIHQWPATLVQPVGSPLSLECTVEGTSNPNLYWYRQAAGRGLQLLFYSVGIGQISSEVPQNLSASRPQDRQFILSSKKLLLSDSGFYLCAWSAQSPYGGGRAEQFFGPGTRLTVL.

This clonotype was detected ten times or more. This chain's CDR3 is CATSSGRVQETQYF. The CDR3 DNA sequence: TGTGCCACCAGCAGCGGTAGGGTCCAAGAGACCCAGTACTTC. The chain uses TRBV15 and TRBJ2-5, with D uncertain. The CDR3 spans 14 residues. The germline V gene has CDR1 LNHNV and CDR2 YYDKDF (reference sequence). The V end was cut by 3 bases, the J end by 1 base, with 9 bases between.

The V call is TRBV15, the J call TRBJ1-4; weak D call: TRBD1 (6 bases). The V end was cut by 5 bases, the J end by 0 bases, with 13 bases between. The CDR3 sequence is 16 residues long. Germline CDR1 is LNHNV and CDR2 is YYDKDF (reference sequence). The CDR3 loop reads CATSPRQAATNEKLFF. CDR3 DNA sequence: TGTGCCACCAGCCCGAGACAGGCAGCAACTAATGAAAAACTGTTTTTT.

The V and J genes are TRBV6-2 or TRBV6-3 and TRBJ1-1; no definite D call. The length of the CDR3 is 13 residues. Germline lookup yields CDR1 MNHEY and CDR2 SVGEGT. V shed 0 bases and J shed 4 bases, with 6 bases lying between them. As DNA, the CDR3 is TGTGCCAGCAGTTACTCGTGGAGCACTGAAGCTTTCTTT. Translating it yields CASSYSWSTEAFF.

This clonotype showed up just a few times. The CDR3 spells CASSQELVAGKGETQYF. In nucleotides, the CDR3 is TGCGCCAGCAGCCAAGAGTTGGTAGCGGGGAAGGGGGAGACCCAGTACTTC. The chain is built from TRBV4-1 and TRBJ2-5; TRBD2 agrees at 8 bases. The germline V gene encodes CDR1 MGHRA and CDR2 YSYEKL. V shed 0 bases and J 5 bases; nucleotides not matched to a gene: 11. There are 17 residues in the CDR3.

Here the CDR3 DNA reads TGCAGCTCGACAGGACAGGCAGGGGTGACCCAGTACTTC. Amino acid sequence: CSSTGQAGVTQYF. This sequence joins TRBV29-1 and TRBJ2-5; 7 bases are shared with TRBD1. This CDR3 has 13 amino acids. CDR1 and CDR2 (germline): SQVTM, ANQGSEA. Germline trimming cut 8 bases from V and 7 bases from J; bases unmatched to any gene: 13.

A few counts support this clonotype. The CDR3 DNA follows: TGCGCCAGCAGCCCCAATACACCAGAAACCACCACTAACTATGGCTACACCTTC. This gives the protein CASSPNTPETTTNYGYTF. The chain employs TRBV4-3 and TRBJ1-2; D remains ambiguous. Germline loops: CDR1 LGHNA, CDR2 YSLEER. V gave up 4 bases and J gave up 0 bases, with 21 bases separating them. This CDR3 has 18 amino acids.

This clonotype has a count of ten or more. The V call is TRBV4-2, the J call TRBJ2-7; 14 bases map to TRBD2. V lost 5 bases, J lost 7 bases, and 7 bases stayed unmatched. In germline, CDR1 is LGHNA, CDR2 YNFKEQ. The CDR3 loop spans 15 amino acids. This CDR3 reads CASSGLAGGAGEQYF. The CDR3 nucleotides read TGTGCCAGCAGCGGACTAGCGGGGGGCGCGGGGGAGCAGTACTTC.

This chain connects TRBV12-3 or TRBV12-4 to TRBJ1-5; D might be TRBD1 (5 bases). The CDR3 runs 13 residues. The V and J ends lost 8 bases and 4 bases respectively, with 12 bases between them. The CDR3 DNA sequence: TGTGCCAGCTGGCAGGGATATAATCAGCCCCAGCATTTT. Translation: CASWQGYNQPQHF.

CDR3 sequence (DNA): TGTGCCAGCAGTTACCGACCGAACACCGGGGAGCTGTTTTTT. It encodes CASSYRPNTGELFF. The gene calls are TRBV6-5 and TRBJ2-2; unclear D gene. The CDR3 sequence is 14 residues long. Looked up from germline, CDR1 is MNHEY and CDR2 is SVGAGI. V was trimmed by 2 bases and J by 0 bases, leaving 4 bases between them.

The rearrangement links TRBV12-3 or TRBV12-4 to TRBJ2-1; 9 nucleotides align to TRBD1. The CDR3 has 15 amino acids. The ends lost 6 bases at V and 3 bases at J; junction bases unmatched: 6. In DNA form, the CDR3 reads TGTGCCAGCAGAGTACAGGGGGCGGGCTACAATGAGCAGTTCTTC. This encodes CASRVQGAGYNEQFF.

This clonotype showed up just a few times. The CDR3 is CASSPGTGGAGTGELFF. In DNA form, the CDR3 reads TGCGCCAGCAGCCCCGGGACAGGGGGCGCGGGCACCGGGGAGCTGTTTTTT. V gene TRBV4-1 combines with J gene TRBJ2-2, with TRBD1 matching 12 bases. The CDR3 extends over 17 amino acids. Losses at the gene ends were 4 bases for V and 4 bases for J; bases not matched to a gene: 7. Germline-derived CDR1 and CDR2 are MGHRA and YSYEKL.

V gene TRBV5-1 combines with J gene TRBJ2-3, with 7 nucleotides matching TRBD2. The ends lost 0 bases at V and 6 bases at J; junction bases unmatched: 7. CDR1 and CDR2 (germline): SGHRS, YFSETQ. The CDR3 sequence is 15 residues long. Here the CDR3 DNA reads TGCGCCAGCAGCTTGGTCAGCGGGGAGAGGGATACGCAGTATTTT. It translates to CASSLVSGERDTQYF.

This clonotype came up a few times. J is TRBJ2-3 and V is TRBV27; weak D call: TRBD1 (5 bases). Looked up from germline, CDR1 is MNHEY and CDR2 is SMNVEV (reference sequence). CDR3 length: 11 amino acids. The V and J ends lost 7 bases and 8 bases respectively, with 10 bases between them. CDR3 amino acids: CASTLRGTQYF. As DNA, the CDR3 is TGTGCCAGCACCCTAAGGGGTACGCAGTATTTT.

The chain combines TRBV5-1 with TRBJ1-3; the D gene is possibly TRBD1 (6 bases). The CDR3 totals 15 residues. Germline V gene data show CDR1 as SGHRS and CDR2 as YFSETQ. V was trimmed by 3 bases and J by 0 bases, leaving 10 bases between them. CDR3 bases: TGCGCCAGCAGCTGGGACACGAGCTCTGGAAACACCATATATTTT. Translation gives CASSWDTSSGNTIYF.

This clonotype was seen a handful of times. This sequence joins TRBV28 and TRBJ2-7, with 9 bases aligning to TRBD2. Germline-derived CDR1 and CDR2 are MDHEN and SYDVKM. The CDR3 has 13 amino acids. Trimming took 7 bases from V and 4 from J; bases not matched to a gene: 5. The CDR3 spells CASNLAGQYEQYV. CDR3 coding DNA: TGTGCCAGCAACCTAGCGGGGCAATACGAGCAGTACGTC.

This clonotype has just a few counts. The chain carries TRBV12-3 or TRBV12-4 and TRBJ2-3, with D hard to call. Trimming removed 0 bases at V and 2 bases at J, with 12 bases between. This CDR3 contains 16 residues. The DNA for the CDR3 is TGTGCCAGCAGTTTAGCGGGCAAGGCTTTCACAGATACGCAGTATTTT. As protein: CASSLAGKAFTDTQYF.

This clonotype appeared a few times. The J gene is TRBJ2-7, the V gene TRBV24-1; D unresolved. Looked up from germline, CDR1 is KGHDR and CDR2 is SFDVKD. This CDR3 contains 14 residues. Trimming cost V 9 bases and J 5 bases, with 19 bases left between them. CDR3 protein: CATSPDRSRHEQYF. CDR3 nucleotides: TGTGCCACCTCCCCGGACCGATCCCGGCACGAGCAGTACTTC.

A few counts support this clonotype. This rearrangement joins TRBV7-9 to TRBJ2-1; 7 nucleotides match TRBD2. Looked up from germline, CDR1 is SEHNR and CDR2 is FQNEAQ (reference sequence). The V gene end was trimmed by 5 bases and the J gene end by 2 bases; junction bases not matched to a gene: 3. The CDR3 loop spans 14 amino acids. In nucleotides, the CDR3 is TGTGCCAGCAGCGGGGGGGATACCTACAATGAGCAGTTCTTC. Protein: CASSGGDTYNEQFF.

The V call is TRBV28, the J call TRBJ1-6; the match to TRBD1 covers 9 bases. The CDR3 has 14 amino acids. Germline CDR1 reads MDHEN; CDR2 reads SYDVKM. J lost 5 bases, V lost 4 bases, and 0 bases had no gene match. CDR3 protein: CASSWTGDNSPLHF. The CDR3 DNA follows: TGTGCCAGCAGTTGGACAGGGGATAATTCACCCCTCCACTTT.

This clonotype came up many times. This sequence joins TRBV20-1 and TRBJ1-2; D not certain. Trimming pared 0 bases from V and 2 bases from J, leaving 7 bases between. Germline CDR1 reads DFQATT; CDR2 reads SNEGSKA (reference sequence). This CDR3 contains 13 residues. DNA for the CDR3: TGCAGTGCTAGAGATATGGAAAACTATGGCTACACCTTC. Protein sequence: CSARDMENYGYTF.

This clonotype was found many times. The V call is TRBV7-9, the J call TRBJ2-1; D is possibly TRBD1 (5 bases). CDR1 is SEHNR, CDR2 FQNEAQ, per germline (reference sequence). CDR3 length: 13 residues. Trimming left V 6 bases short and J 8 bases short, with 14 bases between. The CDR3 sequence is CASRGGAWDEQFF. The CDR3 nucleotides are TGTGCCAGCAGGGGTGGGGCGTGGGATGAGCAGTTCTTC.

The sample holds a few counts of this clonotype. The genes are TRBV19 and TRBJ2-7; 7 nucleotides line up with TRBD1. The CDR3 covers 14 residues. V gave up 4 bases and J gave up 2 bases; unmatched junction bases: 5. Germline CDR1 is LNHDA and CDR2 is SQIVND (reference sequence). CDR3 nucleotide sequence: TGTGCCAGTAGTAACAGGGACAGCACCTACGAGCAGTACTTC. Translated: CASSNRDSTYEQYF.

This sequence joins TRBV25-1 and TRBJ2-5; D call uncertain. The CDR3 spans 11 residues. V was shortened by 6 bases and J by 4 bases, with 6 bases between the two germline ends. The germline V gene has CDR1 MGHDK and CDR2 SYGVNS. The chain's CDR3 is CASRTRETQYF. In nucleotides, the CDR3 is TGTGCCAGCAGGACCCGAGAGACCCAGTACTTC.